Listed here are 2 T cell receptor beta chains from one sample, sequenced in a study of T cell responses to AZD1222 COVID-19 vaccine. The table came from immunoSEQ multiplex PCR; TCRdb's copy has only in-frame clones and leaves some out. The sample records 130,000 to 150,000 clones, around 88% being singletons. The sequenced sample was peripheral blood, obtained on day 0 of AZD1222 vaccination. The receptors were sampled from an adult in good health.

V usage is TRBV29-1 and J usage is TRBJ2-3; 8 positions match TRBD2. Germline V gene data show CDR1 as SQVTM and CDR2 as ANQGSEA. The CDR3 totals 12 residues. V gave up 2 bases and J gave up 10 bases; unmatched junction bases: 5. The CDR3 sequence is CSVELAGTAQYF. In DNA form, the CDR3 reads TGCAGCGTTGAACTAGCGGGTACAGCGCAGTATTTT.

The chain has TRBV11-2 and TRBJ1-2; no firm D call. The CDR3 consists of 16 residues. The V gene lost 1 base and the J gene lost 8 bases, with 20 bases spanning the gap. The germline V gene encodes CDR1 SGHAT and CDR2 FQNNGV. The chain's CDR3 is CASSLAIGEALAGYTF. The DNA for the CDR3 is TGTGCCAGCAGCTTAGCTATTGGAGAGGCCCTTGCAGGCTACACCTTC. Based on the CDR3 plus reference TRBV11-2 and TRBJ1-2, the full variable domain is EAGVAQSPRYKIIEKRQSVAFWCNPISGHATLYWYQQILGQGPKLLIQFQNNGVVDDSQLPKDRFSAERLKGVDSTLKIQPAKLEDSAVYLCASSLAIGEALAGYTFGSGTRLTVV.